The 20 T cell receptor beta chains given below trace back to one sample, sequenced in a study of OX40 agonist ivuxolimab in advanced cancers. Method: immunoSEQ multiplex PCR; TCRdb's copy keeps in-frame clones and lacks some. The data show over 50,000 clones, with 88% seen just once and more than 4.5% held by the top ten. The specimen comprised CD4+ or CD8+ T cells sorted from blood, sampled in a trial of the OX40 agonist ivuxolimab. These TCRs come from an adult with an advanced solid tumor such as melanoma, head and neck, liver or kidney cancer.

The rearrangement links TRBV4-1 to TRBJ1-2, with 8 positions matching TRBD1. V trimming: 0 bases; J trimming: 8 bases; junction bases outside the gene matches: 14. The CDR3 sequence is 17 residues long. Germline values: CDR1 MGHRA, CDR2 YSYEKL. The CDR3 region is CASSQDLLRTGPWGYTF. The CDR3 nucleotides read TGCGCCAGCAGCCAAGATCTTTTGAGGACAGGGCCCTGGGGCTACACCTTC.

The chain couples TRBV6-6 to TRBJ2-5, with D perhaps matching TRBD2 (5 bases). The V gene's germline CDR1 is MNHNY and CDR2 SVGAGI (reference sequence). The V gene lost 3 bases and the J gene lost 11 bases, with 16 bases spanning the gap. The CDR3 runs 13 residues. CDR3 protein: CASSYEASLRQYF. Written as DNA, the CDR3 is TGTGCCAGCAGTTATGAGGCTAGCTTACGACAGTACTTC.

V usage is TRBV5-6 and J usage is TRBJ2-3; the D is unclear. The CDR3 covers 13 residues. Germline CDR1 SGHDT, CDR2 YYEEEE. Trimming removed 4 bases from V and 0 bases from J, with 6 bases in between. The chain's CDR3 is CASSLGSTDTQYF. The CDR3 nucleotides read TGTGCCAGCAGCCTAGGAAGCACAGATACGCAGTATTTT.

The chain carries TRBV11-2 and TRBJ1-1; 12 bases are a match to TRBD1. Germline V CDR1 and CDR2: SGHAT, FQNNGV. V shed 4 bases, J shed 10 bases, and the junction held 4 bases outside the gene matches. This CDR3 is built from 13 residues. CDR3 coding DNA: TGTGCCAGCAGCTCAGGGACAGGGGGCGCAGCTTTCTTT. This codes for CASSSGTGGAAFF. Complete variable domain (other parts from reference TRBV11-2 and TRBJ1-1): EAGVAQSPRYKIIEKRQSVAFWCNPISGHATLYWYQQILGQGPKLLIQFQNNGVVDDSQLPKDRFSAERLKGVDSTLKIQPAKLEDSAVYLCASSSGTGGAAFFGQGTRLTVV.

The chain uses TRBV9 and TRBJ2-1; D not certain. V lost 3 bases and J 6 bases, leaving 10 bases between the germline ends. The CDR3 has 13 residues. Germline lookup yields CDR1 SGDLS and CDR2 YYNGEE. For the CDR3, the DNA is TGTGCCAGCAGCGCGACGCATTCCAATGAGCAGTTCTTC. Its translation: CASSATHSNEQFF.

The chain combines TRBV19 with TRBJ2-3; TRBD2 aligns across 11 bases. The CDR3 covers 15 residues. Germline trimming cut 8 bases from V and 6 bases from J; bases unmatched to any gene: 10. Germline CDR1 is LNHDA and CDR2 is SQIVND (reference sequence). The CDR3 sequence: CASVQASGRFDTQYF. The CDR3 region has the DNA TGTGCCAGTGTCCAGGCTAGCGGGAGGTTCGATACGCAGTATTTT.

The chain has TRBV5-4 and TRBJ2-3; the match to TRBD2 covers 8 bases. The CDR3 is 13 amino acids. The V and J ends lost 7 bases and 1 base, in that order; junction bases with no gene match: 2. Germline CDR1 SGHNT, CDR2 YYREEE (reference sequence). CDR3 sequence (DNA): TGTGCCAGCCGGGGGGGTGGCACAGATACGCAGTATTTT. It yields the protein CASRGGGTDTQYF. Full variable domain (remainder filled in from reference TRBV5-4 and TRBJ2-3): ETGVTQSPTHLIKTRGQQVTLRCSSQSGHNTVSWYQQALGQGPQFIFQYYREEENGRGNFPPRFSGLQFPNYSSELNVNALELDDSALYLCASRGGGTDTQYFGPGTRLTVL.

The V call is TRBV19, the J call TRBJ1-4, with D possibly being TRBD1 (6 bases). Deletions cut 8 bases from V and 8 bases from J, with 15 bases between. This CDR3 has 13 residues. CDR1 and CDR2 (germline): LNHDA, SQIVND (reference sequence). Here the CDR3 reads CASRSGVGEKLFF. The CDR3 DNA reads TGTGCCAGTCGGTCAGGGGTAGGCGAAAAACTGTTTTTT.

V usage is TRBV19 and J usage is TRBJ1-1; D is ambiguous. The CDR3 runs 15 residues. Germline CDR1 reads LNHDA; CDR2 reads SQIVND (reference sequence). V lost 4 bases to trimming and J lost 3 bases, with 15 bases between them. The CDR3 reads CASSNPHIGDTEAFF. CDR3 bases: TGTGCCAGTAGTAACCCTCACATCGGTGACACTGAAGCTTTCTTT.

The chain combines TRBV5-1 with TRBJ1-1; possibly TRBD1 for D (5 bases). This CDR3 is 13 amino acids long. Trimming left V 0 bases short and J 4 bases short, with 7 bases between. Per the germline V gene, CDR1 is SGHRS and CDR2 is YFSETQ. The CDR3 loop is CASSLVGTTEAFF. CDR3 in DNA: TGCGCCAGCAGCTTGGTAGGGACCACTGAAGCTTTCTTT.

This clone appeared a few times. The V gene is TRBV6-5, the J gene TRBJ1-5; tentative D call: TRBD1 (6 bases). The ends were cut back, 6 bases at V and 6 bases at J, with 12 bases in the middle. Germline CDR1 and CDR2: MNHEY and SVGAGI. This CDR3 is 13 amino acids long. The CDR3 DNA reads as TGTGCCAGCAGGTTACAGGGAAGTCAGCCCCAGCATTTT. It specifies CASRLQGSQPQHF.

For this clone: This may arise from a read error, as a much more abundant clone is one base away. The chain joins TRBV28 to TRBJ1-5; no definite D call. This CDR3 contains 15 residues. Trimming cost V 5 bases and J 0 bases, with 11 bases left between them. The germline V gene has CDR1 MDHEN and CDR2 SYDVKM. The CDR3 DNA reads as TGTGCCAGCAGTCCGGTCCAGAGTAGCAATCAGCCCCAGCATTTT. This encodes CASSPVQSSNQPQHF.

This clone was counted only a few times. The DNA for the CDR3 is TGTGCCAGCAGGGTGACAGGGACTTCTCAGCCCCAGCATTTT. Protein sequence: CASRVTGTSQPQHF. This chain joins TRBV2 and TRBJ1-5; 7 bases map to TRBD1. The CDR3 loop spans 14 amino acids. V was clipped by 6 bases and J by 6 bases; unmatched bases: 8. Germline V lookup: CDR1 SNHLY, CDR2 FYNNEI.

The chain couples TRBV5-5 to TRBJ2-2; TRBD1 might be the D (6 bases). The CDR3 contains 16 residues. Trimming left V 4 bases short and J 4 bases short, with 17 bases between. Germline lookup yields CDR1 SGHKS and CDR2 YYEKEE (reference sequence). CDR3: CASSGVGARSTGELFF. CDR3 bases: TGTGCCAGCAGCGGGGTGGGGGCGCGTTCCACCGGGGAGCTGTTTTTT.

This sequence joins TRBV19 and TRBJ1-5; D may be TRBD1 (5 bases). Trimming cost V 7 bases and J 4 bases, with 23 bases left between them. The CDR3 length is 17 residues. Germline-derived CDR1 and CDR2 are LNHDA and SQIVND (reference sequence). CDR3 sequence (DNA): TGTGCCAGTATTCCCCCGAGGGGCGGACAACCGAATCAGCCCCAGCATTTT. It yields the protein CASIPPRGGQPNQPQHF.

This chain joins TRBV19 and TRBJ2-2; 9 nucleotides line up with TRBD2. The CDR3 spans 17 residues. The germline V gene has CDR1 LNHDA and CDR2 SQIVND (reference sequence). With 3 bases clipped from V and 6 bases from J, the junction kept 11 bases outside the gene matches. CDR3 sequence: CASSIFSGGAGPGELFF. The CDR3 bases are TGTGCCAGTAGTATCTTTAGCGGGGGAGCGGGGCCCGGGGAGCTGTTTTTT.

The chain links TRBV7-8 to TRBJ2-5; TRBD2 matches at 8 bases. Germline V gene sequence: CDR1 SGHVS, CDR2 FQNEAQ. The CDR3 contains 15 residues. Losses at the gene ends were 6 bases for V and 9 bases for J; bases not matched to a gene: 15. The CDR3 loop reads CASSQPGRGELSQYF. DNA of the CDR3: TGTGCCAGCAGTCAACCGGGGCGGGGGGAGCTTTCCCAGTACTTC. Full variable domain (missing parts from reference TRBV7-8 and TRBJ2-5): GAGVSQSPRYKVAKRGQDVALRCDPISGHVSLFWYQQALGQGPEFLTYFQNEAQLDKSGLPSDRFFAERPEGSVSTLKIQRTQQEDSAVYLCASSQPGRGELSQYFGPGTRLLVL.

V and J are TRBV30 and TRBJ2-3, with D possibly matching TRBD1 (5 bases). The germline V gene has CDR1 GTSNPN and CDR2 SVGIG (reference sequence). Trimming left V 6 bases short and J 2 bases short, with 18 bases between. The CDR3 totals 15 residues. The DNA of the CDR3 is TGTGCCTGCCGGGCAGGGTTCGTATACACAGATACGCAGTATTTT. Amino acids: CACRAGFVYTDTQYF.

The rearrangement joins TRBV30 to TRBJ2-5, with TRBD2 identical over 7 bases. Trimming removed 1 base from V and 2 bases from J; junction bases left unmatched: 13. CDR1 is GTSNPN, CDR2 SVGIG, per germline (reference sequence). The CDR3 is 17 residues long. This CDR3 is CAWSGSGEGNSQETQYF. The CDR3 bases are TGTGCCTGGAGTGGTTCGGGGGAGGGAAATTCACAAGAGACCCAGTACTTC.

This clone was detected once. The gene calls are TRBV10-1 and TRBJ2-7, with D perhaps matching TRBD2 (7 bases). With 11 bases removed from V and 0 bases from J, the gap between germline ends came to 17 bases. The CDR3 covers 14 residues. The germline CDR1 and CDR2 sequences are WNHNN and SYGVQD (reference sequence). CDR3 DNA: TGCGCCGGGGGAGGGACAAGGAACTCCTACGAGCAGTACTTC. It specifies CAGGGTRNSYEQYF.